This T cell receptor beta chain was sequenced for a study of blood T cells in healthy people across ages. Sample-barcoded 5' priming and a J-beta primer mix drove a second PCR of 7 to 11 cycles. MiXCR, applied by TCRdb to the 5' RACE reads, yields one record per CDR3 protein. Among about 2 million distinct CDR3 sequences listed, roughly 50% were seen once. The V and J ends lost 8 bases and 2 bases, in that order; junction bases with no gene match: 10. CDR3 size: 14 residues. Germline lookup yields CDR1 DFQATT and CDR2 SNEGSKA (reference sequence). Specimen: blood. The clonotype originates from a woman in her 40s in good health. The chain carries TRBV20-1 and TRBJ2-7, with 9 nucleotides matching TRBD1. CDR3 nucleotides: TGCAGTACTCCGGGACAGGGCCCCACCTACGAGCAGTACTTC. This sequence encodes CSTPGQGPTYEQYF.